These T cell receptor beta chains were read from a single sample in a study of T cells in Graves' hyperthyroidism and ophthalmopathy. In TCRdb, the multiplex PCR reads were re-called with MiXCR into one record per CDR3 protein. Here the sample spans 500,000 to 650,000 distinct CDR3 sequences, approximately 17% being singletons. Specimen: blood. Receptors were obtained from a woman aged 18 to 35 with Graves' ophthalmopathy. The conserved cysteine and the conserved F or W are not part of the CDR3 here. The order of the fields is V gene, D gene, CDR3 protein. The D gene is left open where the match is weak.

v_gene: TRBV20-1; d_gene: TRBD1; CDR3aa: SADVTGPNSPLH
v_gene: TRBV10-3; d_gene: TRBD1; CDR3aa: AISETGGNEQF
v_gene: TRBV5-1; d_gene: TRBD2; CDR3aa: ASSNLAGGPYGAGELF
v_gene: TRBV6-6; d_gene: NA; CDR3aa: ASSYLREVNEKLF
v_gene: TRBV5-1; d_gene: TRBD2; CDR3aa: ASSLDSGGTDTQY
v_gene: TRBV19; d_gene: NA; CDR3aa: ASIPLGNTEAF
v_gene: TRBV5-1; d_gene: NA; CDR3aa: ANSLVWGRDTVNTEAF
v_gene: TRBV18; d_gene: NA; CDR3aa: ASSPIRGSTDTQY
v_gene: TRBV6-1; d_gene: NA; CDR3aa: ASSPDRLKAF
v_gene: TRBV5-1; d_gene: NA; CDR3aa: ASGGDSRRDTQY
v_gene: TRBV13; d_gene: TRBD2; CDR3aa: ASSTRGGTSYEQY
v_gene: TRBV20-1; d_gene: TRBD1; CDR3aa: SARGAPDRGQYEQY
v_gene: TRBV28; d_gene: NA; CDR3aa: ASRRGGLGEKLF
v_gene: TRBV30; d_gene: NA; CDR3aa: AWKGPYEQF
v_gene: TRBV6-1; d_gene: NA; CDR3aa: ASSLEAGHNTGELF
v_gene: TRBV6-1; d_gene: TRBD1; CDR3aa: ASSPGQDFLYEQY
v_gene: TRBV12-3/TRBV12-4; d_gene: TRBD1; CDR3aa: ASSPGTGNTEAF
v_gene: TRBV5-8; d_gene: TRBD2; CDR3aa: ASSTLADESYEQY
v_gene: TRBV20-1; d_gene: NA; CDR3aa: RAWDFRTDTQY
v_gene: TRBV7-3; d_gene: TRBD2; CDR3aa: ASSLVSLSGRADTQY
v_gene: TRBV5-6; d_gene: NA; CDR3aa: ASSLAGPTYGYT
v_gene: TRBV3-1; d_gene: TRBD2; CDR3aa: ASSQAGTSGRIDEQF
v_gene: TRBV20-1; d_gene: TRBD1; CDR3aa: SDRPTGVGTQY
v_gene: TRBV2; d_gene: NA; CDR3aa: ASSQTLTGYGYGYT
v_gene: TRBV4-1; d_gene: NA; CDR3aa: ASSQDKVTYNEQF
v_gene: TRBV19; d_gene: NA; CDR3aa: ASSIAPYGYT
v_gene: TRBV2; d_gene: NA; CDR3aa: ASRGSRNTEAF
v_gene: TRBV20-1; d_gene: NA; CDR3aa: SARDRRRGPIEAF
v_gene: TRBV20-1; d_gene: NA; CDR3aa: SAPLTGANVLT
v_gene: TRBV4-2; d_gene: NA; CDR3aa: ASSQGGTAYSNQPQH
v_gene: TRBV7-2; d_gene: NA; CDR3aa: ASSPYQETQY
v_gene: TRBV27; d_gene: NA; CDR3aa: ASSLSVASWETQY
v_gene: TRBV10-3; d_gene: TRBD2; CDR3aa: AISESAQRGEQY
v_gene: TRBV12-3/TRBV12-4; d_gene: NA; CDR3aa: ASGNSGHLY
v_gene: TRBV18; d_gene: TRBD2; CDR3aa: ASSPASGQHNEQF
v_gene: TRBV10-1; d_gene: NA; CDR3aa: ARRWTRETFHPLYEQY
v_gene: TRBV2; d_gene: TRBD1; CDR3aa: ASASEPGGATEAF
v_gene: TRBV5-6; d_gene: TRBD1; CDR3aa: ASSFGTAATEAF
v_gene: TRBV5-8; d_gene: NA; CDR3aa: ASSLNLNEQF
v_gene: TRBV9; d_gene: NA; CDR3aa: ASSVSTGNNEQF
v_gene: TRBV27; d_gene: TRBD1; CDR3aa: AIGQGSYNSPLH
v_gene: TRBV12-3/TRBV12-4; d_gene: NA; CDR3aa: ASSLHSHYGYT
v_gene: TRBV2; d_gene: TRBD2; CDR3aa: ASSDPEISGRPSTDTQY
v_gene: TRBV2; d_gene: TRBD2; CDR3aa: ASREVAGTPLIYNEQF
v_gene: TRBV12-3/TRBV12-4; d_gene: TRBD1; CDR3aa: ASSSAGTVSYEQY
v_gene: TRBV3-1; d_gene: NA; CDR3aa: ASSPEGESYNEQF
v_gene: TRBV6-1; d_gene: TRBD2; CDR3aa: ASSNGLAGTDTQY
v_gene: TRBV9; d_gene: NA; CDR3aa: ASSAKWGSAEQY
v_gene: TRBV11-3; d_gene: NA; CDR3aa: ASSLTRGQGNEQF
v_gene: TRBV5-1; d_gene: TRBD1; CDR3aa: ASSLGSGQRSYEQY
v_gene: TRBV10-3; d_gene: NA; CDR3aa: ASQKITGYEQY
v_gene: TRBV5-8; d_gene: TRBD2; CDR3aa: ASSSGLAGGRLTDTQY
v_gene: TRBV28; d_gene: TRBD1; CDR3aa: ASSLHGTGVREQF